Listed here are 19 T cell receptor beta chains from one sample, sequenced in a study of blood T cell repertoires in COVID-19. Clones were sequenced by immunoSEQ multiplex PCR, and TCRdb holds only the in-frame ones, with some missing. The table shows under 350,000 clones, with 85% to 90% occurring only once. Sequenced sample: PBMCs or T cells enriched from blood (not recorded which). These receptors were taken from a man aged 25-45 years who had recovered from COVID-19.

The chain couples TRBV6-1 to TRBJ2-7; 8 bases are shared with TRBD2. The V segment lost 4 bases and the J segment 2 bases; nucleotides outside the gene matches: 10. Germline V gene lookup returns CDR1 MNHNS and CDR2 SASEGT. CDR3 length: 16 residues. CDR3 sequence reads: CASSAATSGPPYEQYF. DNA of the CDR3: TGTGCCAGCAGTGCAGCCACTAGCGGACCCCCCTACGAGCAGTACTTC.

Here the CDR3 reads CASSLGIPGQGAETQYF. The CDR3 DNA is TGTGCCAGCTCACTTGGTATTCCGGGACAGGGGGCCGAGACCCAGTACTTC. The chain uses TRBV18 and TRBJ2-5; 12 bases line up with TRBD1. V was clipped by 4 bases and J by 5 bases; unmatched bases: 11. Per the germline V gene, CDR1 is KGHSH and CDR2 is LQKENI. This CDR3 region has 17 residues.

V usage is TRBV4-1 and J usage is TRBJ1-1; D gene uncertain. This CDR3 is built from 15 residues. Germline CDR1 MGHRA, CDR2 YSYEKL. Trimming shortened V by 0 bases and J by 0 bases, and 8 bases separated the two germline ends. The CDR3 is CASSQEVTLNTEAFF. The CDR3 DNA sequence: TGCGCCAGCAGCCAAGAGGTTACTTTGAACACTGAAGCTTTCTTT.

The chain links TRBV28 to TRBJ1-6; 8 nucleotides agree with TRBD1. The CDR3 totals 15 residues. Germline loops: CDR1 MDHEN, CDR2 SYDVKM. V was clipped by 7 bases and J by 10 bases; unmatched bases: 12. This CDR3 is CASNSQGAVGSPLHF. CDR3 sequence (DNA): TGTGCCAGCAACTCCCAGGGGGCGGTTGGGTCACCCCTCCACTTT.

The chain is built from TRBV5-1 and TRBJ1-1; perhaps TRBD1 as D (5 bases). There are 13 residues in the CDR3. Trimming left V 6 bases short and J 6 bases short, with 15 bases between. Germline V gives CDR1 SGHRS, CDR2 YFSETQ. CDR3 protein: CASMGREVAEAFF. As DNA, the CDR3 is TGCGCCAGCATGGGCAGGGAGGTCGCTGAAGCTTTCTTT.

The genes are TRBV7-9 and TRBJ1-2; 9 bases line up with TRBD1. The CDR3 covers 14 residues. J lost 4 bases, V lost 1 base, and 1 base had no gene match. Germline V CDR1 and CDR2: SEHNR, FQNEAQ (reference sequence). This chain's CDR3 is CASSLGTGVYGYTF. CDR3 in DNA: TGTGCCAGCAGCTTAGGGACAGGGGTCTATGGCTACACCTTC.

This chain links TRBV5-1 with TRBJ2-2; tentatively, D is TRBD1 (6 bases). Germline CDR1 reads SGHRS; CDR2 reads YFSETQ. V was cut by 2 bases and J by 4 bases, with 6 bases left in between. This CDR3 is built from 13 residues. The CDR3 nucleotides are TGCGCCAGCAGCTTCAGGGGCACCGGGGAGCTGTTTTTT. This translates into CASSFRGTGELFF.

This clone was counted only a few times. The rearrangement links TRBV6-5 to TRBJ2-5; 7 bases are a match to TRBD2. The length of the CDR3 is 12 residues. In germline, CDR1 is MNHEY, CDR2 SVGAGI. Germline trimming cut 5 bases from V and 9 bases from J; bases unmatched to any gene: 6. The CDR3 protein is CASSPDRGAQYF. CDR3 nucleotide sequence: TGTGCCAGCAGTCCGGACCGGGGGGCCCAGTACTTC.

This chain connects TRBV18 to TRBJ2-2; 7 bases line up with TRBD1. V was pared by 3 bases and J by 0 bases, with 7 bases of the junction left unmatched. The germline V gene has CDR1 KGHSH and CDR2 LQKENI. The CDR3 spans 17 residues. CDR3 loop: CASSPVQGVPNTGELFF. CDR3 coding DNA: TGTGCCAGCTCACCGGTCCAGGGGGTACCGAACACCGGGGAGCTGTTTTTT.

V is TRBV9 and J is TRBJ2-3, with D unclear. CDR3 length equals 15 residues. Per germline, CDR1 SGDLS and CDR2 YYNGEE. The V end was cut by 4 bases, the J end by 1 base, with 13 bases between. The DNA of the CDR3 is TGTGCCAGCAGCCCCGCATCCACTCGCACAGATACGCAGTATTTT. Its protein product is CASSPASTRTDTQYF.

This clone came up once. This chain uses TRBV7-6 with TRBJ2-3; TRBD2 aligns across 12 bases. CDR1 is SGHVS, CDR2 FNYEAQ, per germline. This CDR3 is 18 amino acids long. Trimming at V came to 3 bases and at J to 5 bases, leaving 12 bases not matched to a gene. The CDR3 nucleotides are TGTGCCAGCAGCTTTTTGGGCCGACTAGCGGGGGTTGGAGATACGCAGTATTTT. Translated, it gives CASSFLGRLAGVGDTQYF.

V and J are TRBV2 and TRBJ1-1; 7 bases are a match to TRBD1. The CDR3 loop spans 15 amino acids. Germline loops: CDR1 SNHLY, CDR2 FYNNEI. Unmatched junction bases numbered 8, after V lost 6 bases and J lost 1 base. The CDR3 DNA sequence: TGTGCCAGCAGCGTACAGGGGCCGCAGAACACTGAAGCTTTCTTT. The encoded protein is CASSVQGPQNTEAFF. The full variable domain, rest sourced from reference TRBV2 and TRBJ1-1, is EPEVTQTPSHQVTQMGQEVILRCVPISNHLYFYWYRQILGQKVEFLVSFYNNEISEKSEIFDDQFSVERPDGSNFTLKIRSTKLEDSAMYFCASSVQGPQNTEAFFGQGTRLTVV.

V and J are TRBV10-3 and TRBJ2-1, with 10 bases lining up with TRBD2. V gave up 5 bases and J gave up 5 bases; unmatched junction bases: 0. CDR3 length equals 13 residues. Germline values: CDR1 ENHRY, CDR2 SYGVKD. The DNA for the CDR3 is TGTGCCATCAGTCTAGCGGGAGACAATGAGCAGTTCTTC. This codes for CAISLAGDNEQFF.

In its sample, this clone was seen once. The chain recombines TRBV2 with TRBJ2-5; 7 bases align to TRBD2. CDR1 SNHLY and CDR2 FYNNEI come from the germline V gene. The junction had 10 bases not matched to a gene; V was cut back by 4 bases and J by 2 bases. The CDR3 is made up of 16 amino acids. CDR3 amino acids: CASSAPRGGGQETQYF. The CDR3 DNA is TGTGCCAGCAGTGCTCCCCGCGGGGGAGGACAAGAGACCCAGTACTTC. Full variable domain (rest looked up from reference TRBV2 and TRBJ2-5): EPEVTQTPSHQVTQMGQEVILRCVPISNHLYFYWYRQILGQKVEFLVSFYNNEISEKSEIFDDQFSVERPDGSNFTLKIRSTKLEDSAMYFCASSAPRGGGQETQYFGPGTRLLVL.

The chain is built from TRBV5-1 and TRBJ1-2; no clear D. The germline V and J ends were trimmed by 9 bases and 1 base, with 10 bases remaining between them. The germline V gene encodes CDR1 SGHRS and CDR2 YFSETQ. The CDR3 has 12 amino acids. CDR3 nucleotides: TGCGCCACCCGTGTCGGTAACTATGGCTACACCTTC. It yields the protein CATRVGNYGYTF.

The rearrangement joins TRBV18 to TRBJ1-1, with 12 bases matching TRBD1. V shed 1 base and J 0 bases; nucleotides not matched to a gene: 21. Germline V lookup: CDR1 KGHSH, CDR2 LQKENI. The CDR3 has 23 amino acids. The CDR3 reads CASSPLRTTGQGATRRMNTEAFF. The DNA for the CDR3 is TGTGCCAGCTCACCACTCCGGACGACGGGACAGGGGGCCACTCGTCGAATGAACACTGAAGCTTTCTTT.

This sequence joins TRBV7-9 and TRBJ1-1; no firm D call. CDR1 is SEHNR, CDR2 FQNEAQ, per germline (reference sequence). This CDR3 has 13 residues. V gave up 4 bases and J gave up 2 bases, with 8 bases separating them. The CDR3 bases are TGTGCCAGCAGCTCAGTCCCCAACACTGAAGCTTTCTTT. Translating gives CASSSVPNTEAFF.

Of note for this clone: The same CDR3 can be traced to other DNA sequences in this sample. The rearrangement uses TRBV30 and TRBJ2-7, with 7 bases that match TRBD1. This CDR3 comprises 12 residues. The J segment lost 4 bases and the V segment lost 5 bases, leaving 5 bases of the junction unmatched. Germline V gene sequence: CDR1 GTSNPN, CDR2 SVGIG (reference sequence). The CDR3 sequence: CAWSTGSYEQYF. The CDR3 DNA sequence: TGTGCCTGGTCGACAGGGTCGTACGAGCAGTACTTC. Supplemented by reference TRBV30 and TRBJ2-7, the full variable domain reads SQTIHQWPATLVQPVGSPLSLECTVEGTSNPNLYWYRQAAGRGLQLLFYSVGIGQISSEVPQNLSASRPQDRQFILSSKKLLLSDSGFYLCAWSTGSYEQYFGPGTRLTVT.

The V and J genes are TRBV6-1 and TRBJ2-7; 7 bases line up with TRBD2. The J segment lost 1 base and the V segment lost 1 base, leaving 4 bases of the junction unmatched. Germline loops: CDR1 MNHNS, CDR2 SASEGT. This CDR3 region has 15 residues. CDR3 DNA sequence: TGTGCCAGCAGTGAAGGGCTAGCGGTATCCTACGAGCAGTACTTC. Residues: CASSEGLAVSYEQYF.